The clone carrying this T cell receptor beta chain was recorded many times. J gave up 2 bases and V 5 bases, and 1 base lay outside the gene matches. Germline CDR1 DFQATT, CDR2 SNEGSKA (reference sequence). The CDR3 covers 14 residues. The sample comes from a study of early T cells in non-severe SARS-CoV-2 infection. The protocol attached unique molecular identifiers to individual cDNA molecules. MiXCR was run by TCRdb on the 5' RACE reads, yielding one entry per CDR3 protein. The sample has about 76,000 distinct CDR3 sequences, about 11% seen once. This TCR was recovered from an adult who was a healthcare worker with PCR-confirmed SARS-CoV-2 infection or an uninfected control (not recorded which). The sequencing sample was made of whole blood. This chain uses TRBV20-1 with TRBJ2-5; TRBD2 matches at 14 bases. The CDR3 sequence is CSAGTSGGQETQYF. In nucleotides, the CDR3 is TGCAGTGCTGGGACTAGCGGGGGACAAGAGACCCAGTACTTC.